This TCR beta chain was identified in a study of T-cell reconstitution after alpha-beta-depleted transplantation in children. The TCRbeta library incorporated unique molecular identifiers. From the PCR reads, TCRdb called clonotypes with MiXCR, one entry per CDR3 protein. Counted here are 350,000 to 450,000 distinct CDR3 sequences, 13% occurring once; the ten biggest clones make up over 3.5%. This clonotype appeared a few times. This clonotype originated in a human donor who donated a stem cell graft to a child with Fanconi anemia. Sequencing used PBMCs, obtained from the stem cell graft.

CDR3 nucleotide sequence: TGTGCCAGCAGCGTCAGCAGGGAAGAGACCCAGTACTTC. Its translation is CASSVSREETQYF. The genes are TRBV11-2 and TRBJ2-5; possibly TRBD1 for D (5 bases). The CDR3 spans 13 residues. V lost 5 bases, J lost 3 bases, and 10 bases lay in between. Germline assignment: CDR1 SGHAT and CDR2 FQNNGV.